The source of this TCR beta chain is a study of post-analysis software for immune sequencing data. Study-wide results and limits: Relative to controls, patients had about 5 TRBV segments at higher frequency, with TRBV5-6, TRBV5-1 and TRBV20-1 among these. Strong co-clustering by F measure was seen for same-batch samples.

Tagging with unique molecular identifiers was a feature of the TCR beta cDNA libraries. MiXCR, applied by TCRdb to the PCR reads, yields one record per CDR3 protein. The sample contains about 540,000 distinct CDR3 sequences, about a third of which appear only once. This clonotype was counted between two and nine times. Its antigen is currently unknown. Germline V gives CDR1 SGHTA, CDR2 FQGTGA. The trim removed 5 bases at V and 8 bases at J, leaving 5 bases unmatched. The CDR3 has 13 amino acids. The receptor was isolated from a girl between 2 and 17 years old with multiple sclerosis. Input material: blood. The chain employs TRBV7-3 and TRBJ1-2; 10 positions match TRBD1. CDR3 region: CASSTWTGGGYTF. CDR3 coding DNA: TGTGCCAGCAGCACCTGGACAGGGGGAGGCTACACCTTC.